These 24 T cell receptor beta chains were all obtained from the same sample, sequenced in a study of cytomegalovirus exposure and HLA in healthy donors. PCR involved 60 Vbeta and 13 Jbeta primers. Libraries were prepared by immunoSEQ multiplex PCR; TCRdb keeps only in-frame clonotypes and omits some of them. Recorded for this sample: some 120,000 clones. Sequenced input: PBMCs. These receptors were taken from a woman between 55 and 75 years old in good health and CMV-seronegative.

The chain combines TRBV6-1 with TRBJ2-7; TRBD2 matches at 12 bases. Germline loops: CDR1 MNHNS, CDR2 SASEGT. This CDR3 spans 14 amino acids. V was clipped by 11 bases and J by 4 bases; unmatched bases: 9. DNA for the CDR3: TGTGCCTCCGTAAGACTAGCGGGAGATTACGAGCAGTACTTC. Protein sequence: CASVRLAGDYEQYF.

This chain connects TRBV6-5 to TRBJ1-1; 7 bases line up with TRBD1. Germline V gene lookup returns CDR1 MNHEY and CDR2 SVGAGI. J was trimmed by 3 bases and V by 2 bases; bases with no gene match: 6. The CDR3 is 15 amino acids. In DNA, the CDR3 is TGTGCCAGCAGTTACAGGTACACAGGGGACACTGAAGCTTTCTTT. This translates into CASSYRYTGDTEAFF.

The chain couples TRBV5-1 to TRBJ2-1, with D possibly being TRBD2 (6 bases). V lost 2 bases and J 5 bases, leaving 14 bases between the germline ends. There are 15 residues in the CDR3. In germline, CDR1 is SGHRS, CDR2 YFSETQ. The CDR3 is CASSFGSGTHNEQFF. The CDR3 coding sequence is TGCGCCAGCAGCTTTGGTAGCGGCACCCACAATGAGCAGTTCTTC. Complete variable domain (other parts from reference TRBV5-1 and TRBJ2-1): KAGVTQTPRYLIKTRGQQVTLSCSPISGHRSVSWYQQTPGQGLQFLFEYFSETQRNKGNFPGRFSGRQFSNSRSEMNVSTLELGDSALYLCASSFGSGTHNEQFFGPGTRLTVL.

V is TRBV11-2 and J is TRBJ2-3; TRBD2 matches at 15 bases. Trimming cost V 4 bases and J 6 bases; bases outside gene matches: 8. The CDR3 runs to 17 residues. Germline CDR1 SGHAT, CDR2 FQNNGV. The CDR3, as DNA: TGTGCCAGCAGCTCCCGGACTAGCGGGGGGGGTCCGGATACGCAGTATTTT. Its protein is CASSSRTSGGGPDTQYF.

The gene calls are TRBV7-9 and TRBJ1-1; possible D gene TRBD1, 5 bases. Trimming removed 7 bases at V and 1 base at J, with 10 bases between. Germline V gene sequence: CDR1 SEHNR, CDR2 FQNEAQ (reference sequence). This CDR3 contains 13 residues. In nucleotides, the CDR3 is TGTGCCAGCATCCGGGGGGGGAACACTGAAGCTTTCTTT. It translates to CASIRGGNTEAFF.

The V and J genes are TRBV28 and TRBJ1-6, with D possibly being TRBD1 (5 bases). V was pared by 7 bases and J by 2 bases, with 9 bases between. In germline, CDR1 is MDHEN, CDR2 SYDVKM. CDR3 size: 14 residues. The CDR3 is CASTSTAYNSPLHF. CDR3 nucleotides: TGTGCCAGCACCTCGACAGCCTATAATTCACCCCTCCACTTT.

This chain uses TRBV28 with TRBJ1-2, with 8 nucleotides matching TRBD1. CDR3 length: 12 amino acids. The junction had 0 bases not matched to a gene; V was cut back by 5 bases and J by 4 bases. CDR1 and CDR2 from the germline V gene are MDHEN and SYDVKM. Here the CDR3 DNA reads TGTGCCAGCAGTACAGGGGGCTATGGCTACACCTTC. Its translation is CASSTGGYGYTF.

CDR3 coding DNA: TGTGCCAGCAGTGGGACAGGGGGCGACCAGCCCCAGCATTTT. This gives the protein CASSGTGGDQPQHF. The V and J genes are TRBV2 and TRBJ1-5, with TRBD1 matching 11 bases. Germline V gene sequence: CDR1 SNHLY, CDR2 FYNNEI. V dropped 4 bases and J dropped 7; count of bases not matched to a gene: 3. CDR3 size: 14 residues.

V and J are TRBV11-2 and TRBJ2-3; maybe TRBD2 (5 bases). The CDR3 covers 14 residues. Trimming left V 5 bases short and J 0 bases short, with 9 bases between. The germline CDR1 and CDR2 sequences are SGHAT and FQNNGV. The CDR3 DNA follows: TGTGCCAGCAGCCGCGCGGGCAGCACAGATACGCAGTATTTT. Protein product: CASSRAGSTDTQYF.

J is TRBJ2-1 and V is TRBV2, with 8 nucleotides matching TRBD1. V lost 1 base and J lost 2; bases outside the gene matches: 1. The CDR3 runs to 15 residues. The germline gives CDR1 SNHLY, CDR2 FYNNEI. The CDR3 loop is CASSEGRGPYNEQFF. Written as DNA, the CDR3 is TGTGCCAGCAGTGAAGGCAGGGGGCCCTACAATGAGCAGTTCTTC.

V and J are TRBV7-8 and TRBJ2-4; 13 bases match TRBD2. The CDR3 consists of 20 residues. Germline V gene lookup returns CDR1 SGHVS and CDR2 FQNEAQ. The J segment lost 2 bases and the V segment lost 5 bases, leaving 15 bases of the junction unmatched. The CDR3 sequence: CASSPGWTSGGSLTKNIQYF. Here the CDR3 DNA reads TGTGCCAGCAGCCCAGGGTGGACTAGCGGGGGAAGCCTCACCAAAAACATTCAGTACTTC. The variable domain in full, with the rest retrieved from reference TRBV7-8 and TRBJ2-4, is GAGVSQSPRYKVAKRGQDVALRCDPISGHVSLFWYQQALGQGPEFLTYFQNEAQLDKSGLPSDRFFAERPEGSVSTLKIQRTQQEDSAVYLCASSPGWTSGGSLTKNIQYFGAGTRLSVL.

This chain joins TRBV6-6 and TRBJ1-2; unclear D gene. In germline, CDR1 is MNHNY, CDR2 SVGAGI (reference sequence). This CDR3 is 13 amino acids long. The ends were cut back, 6 bases at V and 5 bases at J, with 13 bases in the middle. CDR3 protein: CASSRTGEYGYTF. CDR3 coding DNA: TGTGCCAGCAGCAGGACCGGGGAGTATGGCTACACCTTC.

This chain connects TRBV11-2 to TRBJ1-3; D perhaps matches TRBD1 (6 bases). V shed 5 bases and J shed 2 bases, with 10 bases lying between them. The length of the CDR3 is 14 residues. Per germline, CDR1 SGHAT and CDR2 FQNNGV. The CDR3 protein is CASSLTGPGNTIYF. CDR3 DNA sequence: TGTGCCAGCAGCCTAACAGGGCCTGGAAACACCATATATTTT.

V usage is TRBV9 and J usage is TRBJ2-3; 8 nucleotides line up with TRBD2. This CDR3 spans 14 amino acids. Trimming at V came to 4 bases and at J to 1 base, leaving 2 bases not matched to a gene. Germline V lookup: CDR1 SGDLS, CDR2 YYNGEE. The CDR3 region has the DNA TGTGCCAGCAGCATTAGCGGGGGCACAGATACGCAGTATTTT. It specifies CASSISGGTDTQYF.

DNA of the CDR3: TGTGCCAGCAGACAGAATCCCGGGAATCTGTTTTTT. This gives the protein CASRQNPGNLFF. The rearrangement uses TRBV6-1 and TRBJ1-4; D is unresolved. This CDR3 contains 12 residues. CDR1 and CDR2 (germline): MNHNS, SASEGT. V was clipped by 6 bases and J by 14 bases, with 16 bases between them.

V is TRBV2 and J is TRBJ2-6; 7 positions match TRBD1. The length of the CDR3 is 16 residues. Germline assignment: CDR1 SNHLY and CDR2 FYNNEI. V lost 7 bases, J lost 2 bases, and 8 bases stayed unmatched. The CDR3 DNA reads TGTGCCAGCAATCAGGCTACAGGGGCTGGGGCCAACGTCCTGACTTTC. This codes for CASNQATGAGANVLTF.

This chain joins TRBV10-3 and TRBJ1-2, with 9 bases identical to TRBD1. The CDR3 spans 12 residues. The V gene's germline CDR1 is ENHRY and CDR2 SYGVKD. J gave up 5 bases and V 9 bases, and 4 bases lay outside the gene matches. The CDR3 DNA is TGTGCCATTCCGGGACAGGGATATGGCTACACCTTC. Protein: CAIPGQGYGYTF.

This chain joins TRBV4-2 and TRBJ2-3; 11 positions agree with TRBD2. V lost 0 bases, J lost 4 bases, and 6 bases stayed unmatched. Per germline, CDR1 LGHNA and CDR2 YNFKEQ. The CDR3 has 17 residues. The CDR3 DNA reads as TGTGCCAGCAGCCAAGACGGGGGTAGCGGGGGGGCAGATACGCAGTATTTT. Translating gives CASSQDGGSGGADTQYF.

CDR3: CASSSSPATSHEQYF. The CDR3 bases are TGTGCCAGCAGCTCCTCCCCCGCAACTTCCCACGAGCAGTACTTC. J is TRBJ2-7 and V is TRBV27; no firm D call. V lost 6 bases and J 5 bases, leaving 20 bases between the germline ends. The CDR3 runs 15 residues. Looked up from germline, CDR1 is MNHEY and CDR2 is SMNVEV (reference sequence).

This CDR3 reads CASSFGLANIQYF. CDR3 sequence (DNA): TGTGCCAGCAGCTTCGGACTAGCAAACATTCAGTACTTC. The chain is built from TRBV7-8 and TRBJ2-4; 8 nucleotides match TRBD2. Germline trimming cut 3 bases from V and 6 bases from J; bases unmatched to any gene: 1. The germline V gene encodes CDR1 SGHVS and CDR2 FQNEAQ. This CDR3 comprises 13 residues.

This chain uses TRBV5-4 with TRBJ1-2, with TRBD1 matching 8 bases. CDR1 SGHNT and CDR2 YYREEE come from the germline V gene (reference sequence). The CDR3 has 14 residues. J gave up 4 bases and V 4 bases, and 6 bases lay outside the gene matches. CDR3 nucleotides: TGTGCCAGCAGCCCGGGGACAGGAAGCTATGGCTACACCTTC. Encoded protein: CASSPGTGSYGYTF.

The chain links TRBV5-1 to TRBJ1-5, with TRBD1 as a possible D gene (5 bases). The V gene lost 0 bases and the J gene lost 3 bases, with 16 bases spanning the gap. This CDR3 comprises 17 residues. The V gene's germline CDR1 is SGHRS and CDR2 YFSETQ. CDR3 in amino acids: CASSLGGGPNLNQPQHF. The CDR3 coding sequence is TGCGCCAGCAGCTTGGGGGGGGGACCCAACCTCAATCAGCCCCAGCATTTT.

This CDR3 reads CASSDGLAATGELFF. CDR3 coding DNA: TGTGCCAGTAGTGACGGGCTAGCGGCCACCGGGGAGCTGTTTTTT. J is TRBJ2-2 and V is TRBV19; 7 nucleotides align to TRBD2. The germline gives CDR1 LNHDA, CDR2 SQIVND (reference sequence). V lost 5 bases and J lost 4; bases outside the gene matches: 7. This CDR3 is 15 amino acids long.

The gene calls are TRBV27 and TRBJ2-7, with D possibly TRBD1 on 5 matching bases. The CDR3 runs 14 residues. Trimming pared 7 bases from V and 3 bases from J, leaving 16 bases between. Per germline, CDR1 MNHEY and CDR2 SMNVEV (reference sequence). The CDR3 region is CASTSLGQGYEQYF. CDR3 nucleotides: TGTGCCAGCACCTCTTTAGGACAAGGCTACGAGCAGTACTTC.